These 21 T cell receptor beta chains were sequenced from one sample in a study of blood T cell repertoires in COVID-19. Using immunoSEQ multiplex PCR, the repertoire was profiled, and TCRdb retains in-frame clones only, with some absent. The sample yields 90,000 or so clones, about nine tenths seen once. Sequencing was done on a sample of peripheral blood. The source is a man aged 18 to 35 with COVID-19, enrolled during active disease.

The genes are TRBV28 and TRBJ2-5; 10 bases align to TRBD1. Germline-derived CDR1 and CDR2 are MDHEN and SYDVKM. J lost 5 bases, V lost 6 bases, and 6 bases had no gene match. There are 14 residues in the CDR3. CDR3 nucleotides: TGTGCCAGCAGCCGAAGACAGGGGGCGGAGACCCAGTACTTC. Protein product: CASSRRQGAETQYF.

The chain carries TRBV5-4 and TRBJ2-7; D not resolved. V lost 0 bases to trimming and J lost 2 bases, with 6 bases between them. The CDR3 contains 13 residues. Germline values: CDR1 SGHNT, CDR2 YYREEE (reference sequence). The CDR3 loop is CASSLDRTYEQYF. The CDR3 region has the DNA TGTGCCAGCAGCTTGGACAGAACCTACGAGCAGTACTTC.

As DNA, the CDR3 is TGTGCGACTTGGGGGGGAACTGAAGCTTTCTTT. As protein: CATWGGTEAFF. V and J are TRBV7-2 and TRBJ1-1, with D possibly TRBD1 on 5 matching bases. The CDR3 runs to 11 residues. The germline V gene encodes CDR1 SGHTA and CDR2 FQGNSA.

The rearrangement joins TRBV18 to TRBJ2-7; TRBD2 matches 7 bases. The CDR3 totals 14 residues. The V and J ends lost 3 bases and 0 bases, in that order; junction bases with no gene match: 2. Germline V gene sequence: CDR1 KGHSH, CDR2 LQKENI. CDR3: CASSPGGSSYEQYF. CDR3 coding DNA: TGTGCCAGCTCACCCGGCGGGAGCTCCTACGAGCAGTACTTC.

This clone appeared a single time. V gene TRBV4-1 combines with J gene TRBJ2-2; D remains unclear. CDR1 is MGHRA and CDR2 is YSYEKL in the germline V gene. V lost 4 bases and J 7 bases, leaving 7 bases between the germline ends. CDR3 length: 12 amino acids. The CDR3 region has the DNA TGCGCCAGCAGCCTCGCACTCGGGGAGCTGTTTTTT. Protein product: CASSLALGELFF.

The rearrangement joins TRBV15 to TRBJ2-3; D is unresolved. Germline V gene data show CDR1 as LNHNV and CDR2 as YYDKDF (reference sequence). Trimming took off 3 bases at V and 7 bases at J, with 11 bases between the two ends. The CDR3 runs to 13 residues. Written as DNA, the CDR3 is TGTGCCACCAGCAGCGCTACCATCAATACGCAGTATTTT. Translating gives CATSSATINTQYF.

The V and J genes are TRBV30 and TRBJ2-1, with 13 nucleotides matching TRBD2. The CDR3 has 14 residues. Germline lookup yields CDR1 GTSNPN and CDR2 SVGIG (reference sequence). V was pared by 2 bases and J by 7 bases, with 2 bases of the junction left unmatched. CDR3 in amino acids: CAWSRLAGGNEQFF. The CDR3 nucleotides read TGTGCCTGGAGTCGACTAGCGGGAGGAAATGAGCAGTTCTTC.

This clone was detected once. The chain uses TRBV9 and TRBJ2-2, with D perhaps matching TRBD2 (6 bases). Trimming took 4 bases from V and 0 from J, leaving 19 bases between them. Per germline, CDR1 SGDLS and CDR2 YYNGEE. This CDR3 spans 18 amino acids. Here the CDR3 reads CASSMGVAVATNTGELFF. The CDR3 region has the DNA TGTGCCAGCAGCATGGGTGTAGCGGTCGCTACGAACACCGGGGAGCTGTTTTTT.

The chain uses TRBV5-1 and TRBJ2-7; D may be TRBD1 (6 bases). The CDR3 length is 15 residues. Trimming took 1 base from V and 2 from J, leaving 13 bases between them. Germline assignment: CDR1 SGHRS and CDR2 YFSETQ. Here the CDR3 reads CASSLLQGNPYEQYF. Here the CDR3 DNA reads TGCGCCAGCAGCTTGTTACAGGGTAATCCCTACGAGCAGTACTTC.

A remark on this clone: At one of its ends the junction is not consistent with the germline gene, which may arise from a read error. The CDR3 DNA follows: TGTGCCAGCAGTCCCCCGGTAGGGGTCGGCGAAAAACTGCTTTTT. This encodes CASSPPVGVGEKLLF. The chain couples TRBV28 to TRBJ1-4; possibly TRBD1 for D (5 bases). The CDR3 spans 15 residues. Germline V gene lookup returns CDR1 MDHEN and CDR2 SYDVKM. Full variable domain (missing parts from reference TRBV28 and TRBJ1-4): DVKVTQSSRYLVKRTGEKVFLECVQDMDHENMFWYRQDPGLGLRLIYFSYDVKMKEKGDIPEGYSVSREKKERFSLILESASTNQTSMYLCASSPPVGVGEKLLFGSGTQLSVL.

V and J are TRBV6-6 and TRBJ2-2; 11 bases map to TRBD2. V lost 6 bases, J lost 2 bases, and 2 bases stayed unmatched. The germline V gene encodes CDR1 MNHNY and CDR2 SVGAGI (reference sequence). This CDR3 spans 15 amino acids. Written as DNA, the CDR3 is TGTGCCAGCAGGGGACTAGCGGCTAACACCGGGGAGCTGTTTTTT. This codes for CASRGLAANTGELFF.

A note on this clone: At one of its ends the junction is not consistent with the germline gene, which may arise from a read error. The V and J genes are TRBV6-1 and TRBJ1-4; no reliable D call. CDR1 and CDR2 from the germline V gene are MNHNS and SASEGT. The CDR3 has 15 amino acids. In DNA, the CDR3 is TGTGCCAGCAGTGAATTGCGGGCAACTAATGAAAAACTGCTTTTT. This translates into CASSELRATNEKLLF.

The chain has TRBV4-3 and TRBJ1-2; the D gene is possibly TRBD1 (5 bases). Germline CDR1 LGHNA, CDR2 YSLEER. V was trimmed by 1 base and J by 5 bases, leaving 17 bases between them. The CDR3 totals 16 residues. CDR3: CASSQGSVGGSYGYTF. The CDR3 nucleotides are TGCGCCAGCAGCCAAGGGAGTGTTGGGGGGTCTTATGGCTACACCTTC.

The chain combines TRBV7-2 with TRBJ2-3, with 7 bases fitting TRBD1. V was clipped by 1 base and J by 3 bases; unmatched bases: 1. CDR3 length: 14 amino acids. Germline V lookup: CDR1 SGHTA, CDR2 FQGNSA. The CDR3 DNA is TGTGCCAGCAGCTTAGACAGGGGAACAGATACGCAGTATTTT. Its translation: CASSLDRGTDTQYF.

The chain links TRBV19 to TRBJ2-7; 7 nucleotides agree with TRBD2. Trimming took 8 bases from V and 3 from J; bases not matched to a gene: 10. The CDR3 sequence is 14 residues long. The germline CDR1 and CDR2 sequences are LNHDA and SQIVND (reference sequence). CDR3 bases: TGTGCCAGTGGGCCGGCTAGCGGCGTCTACGAGCAGTACTTC. It yields the protein CASGPASGVYEQYF.

J is TRBJ2-5 and V is TRBV19; D gene unclear. Germline CDR1 and CDR2: LNHDA and SQIVND (reference sequence). The CDR3 consists of 11 residues. Trimming removed 5 bases at V and 5 bases at J, with 6 bases between. CDR3 nucleotides: TGTGCCAGTAGTCTCTCGGAGACCCAGTACTTC. Encoded protein: CASSLSETQYF.

A single count supports this clone. The CDR3 bases are TGTGCCAGCAGCCCCTTCTGGGGAGAGGACCCTGAAAAACTGTTTTTT. Protein: CASSPFWGEDPEKLFF. The chain has TRBV5-8 and TRBJ1-4; no reliable D call. The CDR3 extends over 16 amino acids. V was clipped by 4 bases and J by 7 bases, with 20 bases between them. Germline loops: CDR1 SGHTS, CDR2 YDEGEE.

As regards this clone: One junction end disagrees with the germline gene, perhaps due to a read error. V is TRBV19 and J is TRBJ1-4; D not resolved. Germline V CDR1 and CDR2: LNHDA, SQIVND (reference sequence). This CDR3 comprises 12 residues. The CDR3 loop reads CASSIGSEKLLF. CDR3 DNA: TGTGCCAGTAGTATAGGATCCGAAAAACTGCTTTTT.

CDR3 sequence: CSVEDRGTEQYF. CDR3 bases: TGCAGCGTTGAAGATCGGGGAACCGAGCAGTACTTC. The V call is TRBV29-1, the J call TRBJ2-7, with a tentative D call TRBD2 (5 bases). Germline-derived CDR1 and CDR2 are SQVTM and ANQGSEA. CDR3 length: 12 amino acids. The V and J ends lost 0 bases and 6 bases respectively, with 9 bases between them.

This clone was counted at least ten times. The rearrangement links TRBV4-3 to TRBJ1-4; D gene ambiguous. Trimming pared 0 bases from V and 11 bases from J, leaving 13 bases between. This CDR3 comprises 14 residues. Germline lookup yields CDR1 LGHNA and CDR2 YSLEER. In DNA form, the CDR3 reads TGCGCCAGCAGCCAAGATACATCACGGAGGAAACTGTTTTTT. Translation: CASSQDTSRRKLFF.

This clone appeared a single time. This chain links TRBV13 with TRBJ2-1; 7 positions agree with TRBD2. CDR3 length: 17 residues. The V gene end was trimmed by 2 bases and the J gene end by 0 bases; junction bases not matched to a gene: 7. CDR1 PRHDT and CDR2 FYEKMQ come from the germline V gene (reference sequence). In nucleotides, the CDR3 is TGTGCCAGCAGCTTAAAAAGCGGGACCCTCTCCTACAATGAGCAGTTCTTC. This codes for CASSLKSGTLSYNEQFF.